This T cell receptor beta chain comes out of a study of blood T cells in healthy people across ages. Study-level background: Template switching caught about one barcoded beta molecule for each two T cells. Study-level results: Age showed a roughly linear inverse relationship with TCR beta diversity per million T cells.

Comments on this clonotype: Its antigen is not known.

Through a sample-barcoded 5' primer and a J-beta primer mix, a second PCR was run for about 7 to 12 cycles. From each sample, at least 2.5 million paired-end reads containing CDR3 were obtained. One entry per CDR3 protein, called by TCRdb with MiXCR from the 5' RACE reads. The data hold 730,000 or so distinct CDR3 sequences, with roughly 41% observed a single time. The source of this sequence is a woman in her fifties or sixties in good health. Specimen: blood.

The CDR3 bases are TGTGCCAGCAAGACTGTCGGGGAGAACACCGGGGAGCTGTTTTTT. This translates into CASKTVGENTGELFF. This rearrangement joins TRBV6-5 to TRBJ2-2, with D perhaps TRBD2 (5 bases). V was trimmed by 7 bases and J by 1 base, leaving 13 bases between them. The germline gives CDR1 MNHEY, CDR2 SVGAGI. The CDR3 loop spans 15 amino acids.